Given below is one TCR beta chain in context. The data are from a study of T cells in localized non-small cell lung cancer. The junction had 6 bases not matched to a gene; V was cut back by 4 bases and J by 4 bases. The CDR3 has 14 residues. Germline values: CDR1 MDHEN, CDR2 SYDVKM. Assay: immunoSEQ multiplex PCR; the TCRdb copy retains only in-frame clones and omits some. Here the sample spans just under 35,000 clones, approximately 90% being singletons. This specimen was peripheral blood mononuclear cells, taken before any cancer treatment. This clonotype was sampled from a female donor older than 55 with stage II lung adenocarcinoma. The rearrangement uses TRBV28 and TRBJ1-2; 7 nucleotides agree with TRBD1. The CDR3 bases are TGTGCCAGCAGTTCCCAGGGGGTGAGCTATGGCTACACCTTC. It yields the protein CASSSQGVSYGYTF.